This entry lists 5 T cell receptor beta chains sequenced from one sample in a study of early T cells in non-severe SARS-CoV-2 infection. TCRdb reprocessed the 5' RACE reads via MiXCR and lists one record per CDR3 protein. This table holds some 28,000 distinct CDR3 sequences, about 9.5% found once. The sequenced sample was whole blood. All receptors come from an adult who was a healthcare worker with PCR-confirmed SARS-CoV-2 infection or an uninfected control (not recorded which).

This clonotype was recorded many times. This chain uses TRBV7-9 with TRBJ2-6; D not resolved. The ends were cut back, 7 bases at V and 0 bases at J, with 7 bases in the middle. Looked up from germline, CDR1 is SEHNR and CDR2 is FQNEAQ (reference sequence). The CDR3 is 14 residues long. CDR3 in DNA: TGTGCCAGCATCTCCGGCTCTGGGGCCAACGTCCTGACTTTC. Its protein product is CASISGSGANVLTF.

This clonotype was seen ten or more times. The rearrangement joins TRBV3-1 to TRBJ1-1; 8 bases are shared with TRBD1. The CDR3 is 17 amino acids. CDR1 LGHDT and CDR2 YNNKEL come from the germline V gene (reference sequence). The V segment lost 4 bases and the J segment 0 bases; nucleotides outside the gene matches: 10. CDR3 sequence: CASSPLAGTGMNTEAFF. CDR3 sequence (DNA): TGTGCCAGCAGCCCCCTGGCCGGGACAGGCATGAACACTGAAGCTTTCTTT.

This clonotype has ten or more counts. The chain joins TRBV6-5 to TRBJ2-7; no clear D. This CDR3 is 16 amino acids long. Germline V gene sequence: CDR1 MNHEY, CDR2 SVGAGI. Trimming shortened V by 8 bases and J by 1 base, and 21 bases separated the two germline ends. CDR3 sequence reads: CASPPRHPFVSYEQYF. Written as DNA, the CDR3 is TGTGCCAGCCCCCCAAGGCACCCTTTTGTGTCCTACGAGCAGTACTTC.

This clonotype was seen many times. The chain joins TRBV4-3 to TRBJ2-5; D is undetermined. Germline-derived CDR1 and CDR2 are LGHNA and YSLEER. With 1 base removed from V and 4 bases from J, the gap between germline ends came to 13 bases. CDR3 length equals 15 residues. CDR3 protein: CASSQGAPTGETQYF. DNA of the CDR3: TGCGCCAGCAGCCAAGGTGCGCCAACCGGAGAGACCCAGTACTTC.

This clonotype occurred many times. V usage is TRBV7-3 and J usage is TRBJ2-1; the D is unclear. The germline V gene has CDR1 SGHTA and CDR2 FQGTGA. CDR3 length: 13 amino acids. Trimming took 4 bases from V and 9 from J, leaving 13 bases between them. The chain's CDR3 is CASSSGGVGEQFF. The CDR3 coding sequence is TGTGCCAGCAGCTCCGGTGGGGTTGGTGAGCAGTTCTTC.